The subject of this entry is one T cell receptor (beta chain). This table comes from immunoSEQ multiplex PCR, and its TCRdb copy is limited to in-frame clones, with some not included. The repertoire holds 80,000 to 95,000 clones, with nearly 90% as singletons. This entry is derived from a study of OX40 agonist ivuxolimab in advanced cancers. The CDR3 extends over 17 amino acids. The V and J ends lost 5 bases and 3 bases, in that order; junction bases with no gene match: 11. Germline V lookup: CDR1 SEHNR, CDR2 FQNEAQ (reference sequence). The material sequenced was CD4+ or CD8+ T cells sorted from blood, taken in a trial of the OX40 agonist ivuxolimab. The TCR comes from an adult with an advanced solid tumor such as melanoma, head and neck, liver or kidney cancer. The chain uses TRBV7-9 and TRBJ2-1; 9 nucleotides line up with TRBD1. Here the CDR3 reads CASSANDRGEVYNEQFF. The CDR3 DNA follows: TGTGCCAGCAGCGCGAATGACAGGGGGGAGGTCTACAATGAGCAGTTCTTC.